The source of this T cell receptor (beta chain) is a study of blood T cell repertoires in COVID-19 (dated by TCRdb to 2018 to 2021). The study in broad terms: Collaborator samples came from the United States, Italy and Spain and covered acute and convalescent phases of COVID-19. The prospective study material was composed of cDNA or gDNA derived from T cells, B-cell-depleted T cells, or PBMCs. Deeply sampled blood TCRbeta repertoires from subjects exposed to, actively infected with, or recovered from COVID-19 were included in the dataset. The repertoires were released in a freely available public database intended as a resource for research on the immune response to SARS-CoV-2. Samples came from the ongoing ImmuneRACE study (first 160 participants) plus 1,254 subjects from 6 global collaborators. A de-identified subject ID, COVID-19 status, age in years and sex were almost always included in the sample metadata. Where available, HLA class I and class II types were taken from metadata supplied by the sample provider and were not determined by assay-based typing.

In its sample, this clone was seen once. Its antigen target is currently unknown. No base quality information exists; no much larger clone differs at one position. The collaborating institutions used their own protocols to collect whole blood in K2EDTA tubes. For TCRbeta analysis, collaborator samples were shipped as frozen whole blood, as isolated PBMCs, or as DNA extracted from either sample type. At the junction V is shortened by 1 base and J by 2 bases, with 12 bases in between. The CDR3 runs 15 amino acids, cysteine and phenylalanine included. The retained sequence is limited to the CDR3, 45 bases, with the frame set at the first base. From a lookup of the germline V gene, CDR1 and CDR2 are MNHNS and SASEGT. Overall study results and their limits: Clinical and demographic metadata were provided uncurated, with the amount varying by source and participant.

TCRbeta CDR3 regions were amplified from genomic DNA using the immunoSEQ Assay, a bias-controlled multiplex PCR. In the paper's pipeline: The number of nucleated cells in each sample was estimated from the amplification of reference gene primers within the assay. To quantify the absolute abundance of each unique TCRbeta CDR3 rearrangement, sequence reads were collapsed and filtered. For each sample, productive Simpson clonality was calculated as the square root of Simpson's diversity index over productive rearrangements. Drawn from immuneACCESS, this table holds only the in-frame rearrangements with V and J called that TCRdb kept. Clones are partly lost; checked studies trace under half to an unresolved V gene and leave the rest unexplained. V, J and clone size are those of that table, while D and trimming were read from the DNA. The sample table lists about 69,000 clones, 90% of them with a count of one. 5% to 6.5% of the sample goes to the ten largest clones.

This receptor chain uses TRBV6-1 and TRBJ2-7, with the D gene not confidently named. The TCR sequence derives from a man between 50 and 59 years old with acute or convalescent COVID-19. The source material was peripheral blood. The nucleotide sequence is TGTGCCAGCAGTGAAGTTATGCGGCAGCCCTACGAGCAGTACTTC. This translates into CASSEVMRQPYEQYF.